Included here is one T cell receptor beta chain sequence, with context. The data derive from a study of blood T cell repertoires in COVID-19. Study summary: PBMCs, B-cell-depleted T cells, or T cells were the source of the cDNA or gDNA that made up the material.

Per germline, CDR1 MDHEN and CDR2 SYDVKM. This CDR3 region has 16 residues. Trimming cost V 5 bases and J 7 bases; bases outside gene matches: 17. The repertoire was sequenced with immunoSEQ multiplex PCR; TCRdb's copy has only in-frame clones and lacks some. Of 180,000 or so clones listed, 80% to 90% were seen once; the top ten hold roughly 5%. The clonotype originates from a woman of 80 years or more with acute or convalescent COVID-19. Sequences were obtained from peripheral blood. This chain links TRBV28 with TRBJ2-7; TRBD2 matches 7 bases. In DNA, the CDR3 is TGTGCCAGCAGTGCCCCGGGTGAAGGGACTACGGGGGAGCAGTACTTC. Protein product: CASSAPGEGTTGEQYF.